Described below is a single T cell receptor (beta chain) sequence and its context. Its antigen is still unknown. This sample includes further DNA sequences coding for the same CDR3. A CD45RA+ naive subset and a CD45RA-negative memory subset were split from CD4+ cells. TCRdb's copy holds only in-frame clones and misses some; the assay was immunoSEQ multiplex PCR. The repertoire holds around 1.4 million clones, with approximately 98.5% as singletons. The V and J ends lost 4 bases and 0 bases respectively, with 10 bases between them. Germline V lookup: CDR1 SQVTM, CDR2 ANQGSEA. The CDR3 length is 13 residues. The data stem from a study of shared clonotypes between healthy human individuals. Study overall: Researchers assigned three CD4 naive, three CD4 memory, two CD8 naive and one CD8 memory plate to each donor. Regarding the study as a whole: In having few donors, the study represented limited genetic and exposure-history diversity. Naive CD4 clonotypes were shared across a handful of donors at 4% to 5%.

This clonotype was obtained from a man between 25 and 39 years old in good health. Source material: naive CD4+ T cells sorted from blood. Described subset: CD45RA+ positively selected. The chain links TRBV29-1 to TRBJ2-7, with unresolved D. The CDR3 DNA follows: TGCAGCGTTGTCTCCAGGAGCTCCTACGAGCAGTACTTC. Protein: CSVVSRSSYEQYF.